This T cell receptor beta chain is drawn from a study of blood T cell repertoires in COVID-19. Study as a whole: Both acute and convalescent COVID-19 samples were obtained from the United States, Italy and Spain.

Clones were sequenced by immunoSEQ multiplex PCR, and TCRdb holds only the in-frame ones, with some missing. The sample carries about half a million clones, less than 90% recorded once. Germline loops: CDR1 ENHRY, CDR2 SYGVKD. V shed 5 bases and J shed 0 bases, with 11 bases lying between them. The CDR3 runs to 15 residues. Symptom resolution, clearance, or two negative PCRs marked donors in Cohort 3 as recovered. The J gene is TRBJ1-5, the V gene TRBV10-3; D is possibly TRBD1 (6 bases). Sequenced: PBMCs or T cells enriched from blood (not recorded which). The clonotype comes from a woman aged 55-70 years who had recovered from COVID-19. CDR3 residues: CAISTGTFSNQPQHF. CDR3 sequence (DNA): TGTGCCATCAGTACCGGGACATTTAGCAATCAGCCCCAGCATTTT.